A single sample gave rise to the 16 T cell receptor beta chains below, sequenced in a study of blood T cell repertoires in COVID-19 (dated by TCRdb to about 2020). Receptor amplification or capture employed the immunoSEQ multiplex PCR assay. Held by TCRdb, this immuneACCESS table contains in-frame sequences only and omits some clones. Under half of the omission traces to an unresolved V gene where checked; the cause of the rest is unknown. The table for this sample lists under 130,000 clones; more than 75% of them were counted only once. The top ten hold about 12% of the sample. The sequencing input was peripheral blood. The receptors come from a human donor in a cohort sampled during active COVID-19.

The CDR3 is CASSLKSRNEQFF. CDR3 DNA sequence: TGTGCCAGCAGCTTAAAGTCGCGCAATGAGCAGTTCTTC. J is TRBJ2-1 and V is TRBV7-2; no reliable D call. This CDR3 is 13 amino acids long. Germline V gene data show CDR1 as SGHTA and CDR2 as FQGNSA. The V end was cut by 2 bases, the J end by 6 bases, with 8 bases between.

V gene TRBV3-1 (or the pseudogene TRBV3-2) combines with J gene TRBJ1-2, with a possible D match to TRBD1 (5 bases). The CDR3 is made up of 14 amino acids. The V end lost 2 bases, the J end lost 2 bases, and 9 bases lay between the germline ends. Per germline, CDR1 LGHDT and CDR2 YNNKEL (reference sequence). In nucleotides, the CDR3 is TGTGCCAGCAGCCAACTTGACAGAAACTATGGCTACACCTTC. It codes for CASSQLDRNYGYTF.

This clone has just a few counts. The chain carries TRBV27 and TRBJ2-5; D is perhaps TRBD2 (5 bases). CDR1 and CDR2 (germline): MNHEY, SMNVEV (reference sequence). The V end was cut by 3 bases, the J end by 5 bases, with 25 bases between. The CDR3 is 18 amino acids. CDR3 sequence reads: CASSLRRGRGPEGETQYF. The CDR3 DNA is TGTGCCAGCAGTTTGAGACGCGGTAGAGGGCCCGAAGGGGAGACCCAGTACTTC.

This chain joins TRBV27 and TRBJ2-1; perhaps TRBD1 as D (6 bases). CDR1 MNHEY and CDR2 SMNVEV come from the germline V gene (reference sequence). V lost 3 bases to trimming and J lost 2 bases, with 11 bases between them. There are 15 residues in the CDR3. This CDR3 is CASSFGRQAYNEQFF. As DNA, the CDR3 is TGTGCCAGCAGTTTTGGAAGACAGGCCTACAATGAGCAGTTCTTC.

This chain joins TRBV7-8 and TRBJ1-5; no clear D gene. CDR1 is SGHVS, CDR2 FQNEAQ, per germline. The V gene lost 1 base and the J gene lost 0 bases, with 13 bases spanning the gap. The CDR3 has 17 amino acids. The CDR3: CASSLGRSGFSNQPQHF. The CDR3 nucleotides read TGTGCCAGCAGCTTAGGTCGGTCGGGGTTTAGCAATCAGCCCCAGCATTTT.

This clone was seen only once. V is TRBV27 and J is TRBJ2-2; D not resolved. Germline V gene data show CDR1 as MNHEY and CDR2 as SMNVEV (reference sequence). This CDR3 is 12 amino acids long. V lost 3 bases to trimming and J lost 8 bases, with 7 bases between them. CDR3 DNA: TGTGCCAGCAGTTTCTATAAGGGGGAGCTGTTTTTT. Amino acids: CASSFYKGELFF.

The J gene is TRBJ2-5, the V gene TRBV11-2; possible D gene TRBD2, 6 bases. Deletions cut 5 bases from V and 5 bases from J, with 18 bases between. The germline gives CDR1 SGHAT, CDR2 FQNNGV. This CDR3 has 15 amino acids. CDR3: CASSPQGLSGETQYF. The CDR3 bases are TGTGCCAGCAGCCCACAAGGACTGAGCGGGGAGACCCAGTACTTC.

On this clone itself: Germline is not matched at one junction end, which may reflect a read error. V usage is TRBV6-6 and J usage is TRBJ2-1; 9 nucleotides agree with TRBD1. The CDR3 spans 12 residues. Looked up from germline, CDR1 is MNHNY and CDR2 is SVGAGI (reference sequence). The CDR3 sequence is CASSGTGNGQFF. In DNA form, the CDR3 reads TGTGCCAGCAGCGGGACAGGGAATGGGCAGTTCTTC.

CDR3 DNA sequence: TGTGCCAGCTCACCAGGGTGGACTAGCGGCCAGGAGACCCAGTACTTC. It encodes CASSPGWTSGQETQYF. The rearrangement uses TRBV18 and TRBJ2-5, with 10 bases lining up with TRBD2. The germline gives CDR1 KGHSH, CDR2 LQKENI. The CDR3 is 16 amino acids. Trimming at V came to 2 bases and at J to 5 bases, leaving 8 bases not matched to a gene.

The rearrangement uses TRBV5-1 and TRBJ2-7; D is uncertain. The CDR3 covers 12 residues. V was trimmed by 0 bases and J by 6 bases, leaving 7 bases between them. The V gene's germline CDR1 is SGHRS and CDR2 YFSETQ. The CDR3 nucleotides read TGCGCCAGCAGCTTGGACGTCGGCGAGCAGTACTTC. It specifies CASSLDVGEQYF.

This chain uses TRBV18 with TRBJ1-4; perhaps TRBD1 as D (5 bases). The CDR3 consists of 12 residues. The germline V gene has CDR1 KGHSH and CDR2 LQKENI. Deletions cut 5 bases from V and 8 bases from J, with 9 bases between. The CDR3 DNA follows: TGTGCCAGCTCAACAGGTTGGGAAAAACTGTTTTTT. This encodes CASSTGWEKLFF.

V gene TRBV29-1 combines with J gene TRBJ1-4, with D possibly TRBD1 on 5 matching bases. The CDR3 contains 11 residues. Looked up from germline, CDR1 is SQVTM and CDR2 is ANQGSEA. Deletions cut 3 bases from V and 7 bases from J, with 6 bases between. CDR3 sequence reads: CSVEGGEKLFF. CDR3 DNA: TGCAGCGTTGAGGGGGGTGAAAAACTGTTTTTT.

This rearrangement joins TRBV18 to TRBJ2-5; D may be TRBD1 (6 bases). The CDR3 contains 15 residues. The germline V and J ends were trimmed by 2 bases and 5 bases, with 15 bases remaining between them. Germline values: CDR1 KGHSH, CDR2 LQKENI. Written as DNA, the CDR3 is TGTGCCAGCTCACCATCCGTGGGGGCCATTGAGACCCAGTACTTC. Protein product: CASSPSVGAIETQYF.

The chain links TRBV27 to TRBJ2-1; 9 nucleotides line up with TRBD1. The length of the CDR3 is 14 residues. The V segment lost 6 bases and the J segment 1 base; nucleotides outside the gene matches: 1. CDR1 is MNHEY, CDR2 SMNVEV, per germline (reference sequence). This CDR3 is CASSGQGSYNEQFF. CDR3 sequence (DNA): TGTGCCAGCAGCGGACAGGGGTCCTACAATGAGCAGTTCTTC.

CDR3 protein: CASSLGAGTKAEAFF. CDR3 DNA sequence: TGTGCCAGCAGCTTGGGTGCAGGGACAAAGGCTGAAGCTTTCTTT. The chain joins TRBV5-4 to TRBJ1-1; perhaps TRBD1 as D (6 bases). Trimming took off 0 bases at V and 6 bases at J, with 15 bases between the two ends. The CDR3 covers 15 residues. Germline lookup yields CDR1 SGHNT and CDR2 YYREEE (reference sequence).

The chain is built from TRBV9 and TRBJ2-5; D gene uncertain. Germline V gives CDR1 SGDLS, CDR2 YYNGEE. This CDR3 has 12 amino acids. V was trimmed by 3 bases and J by 5 bases, leaving 8 bases between them. CDR3 bases: TGTGCCAGCAGCGCGGTCGGGGAGACCCAGTACTTC. It translates to CASSAVGETQYF.